These 5 T cell receptor beta chains share one sample of origin, sequenced in a study of OX40 agonist ivuxolimab in advanced cancers. Libraries were prepared by immunoSEQ multiplex PCR; TCRdb keeps only in-frame clonotypes and omits some of them. The top ten hold over 0.75% of the sample, which has more than 75,000 clones, about 86% seen once. Sequencing was performed on CD4+ or CD8+ T cells sorted from blood, taken in a trial of the OX40 agonist ivuxolimab. The receptors were gathered from an adult with an advanced solid tumor such as melanoma, head and neck, liver or kidney cancer.

The chain links TRBV6-5 to TRBJ2-7; 7 nucleotides match TRBD1. Germline CDR1 and CDR2: MNHEY and SVGAGI. Losses at the gene ends were 2 bases for V and 8 bases for J; bases not matched to a gene: 3. The length of the CDR3 is 12 residues. CDR3 residues: CASSYVRGKQYF. CDR3 in DNA: TGTGCCAGCAGTTACGTCAGGGGGAAGCAGTACTTC.

The V call is TRBV6-6, the J call TRBJ2-2, with a tentative D call TRBD2 (6 bases). Trimming shortened V by 2 bases and J by 6 bases, and 7 bases separated the two germline ends. The length of the CDR3 is 13 residues. From germline, CDR1 is MNHNY and CDR2 SVGAGI (reference sequence). The CDR3 nucleotides read TGTGCCAGCAGTTACAGCGGGTCCGGGGAGCTGTTTTTT. Protein sequence: CASSYSGSGELFF.

The rearrangement links TRBV5-1 to TRBJ2-2; D ambiguous. Germline lookup yields CDR1 SGHRS and CDR2 YFSETQ. V was pared by 4 bases and J by 5 bases, with 9 bases between. CDR3 length: 13 amino acids. The CDR3 DNA is TGCGCCAGCAGCCCCAGAGGAACCGGGGAGCTGTTTTTT. This gives the protein CASSPRGTGELFF.

The chain uses TRBV7-2 and TRBJ2-7; possibly TRBD1 or TRBD2 for D (5 bases each). Germline V gene sequence: CDR1 SGHTA, CDR2 FQGNSA. V dropped 8 bases and J dropped 2 bases, with 10 bases sitting between them. This CDR3 comprises 12 residues. CDR3 nucleotides: TGTGCCAGCGGGGACCGCGCCTACGAGCAGTACTTC. It translates to CASGDRAYEQYF.

This chain links TRBV19 with TRBJ2-3; TRBD1 might be the D (5 bases). Germline CDR1 reads LNHDA; CDR2 reads SQIVND (reference sequence). The V and J ends lost 1 base and 12 bases respectively, with 11 bases between them. The CDR3 is 12 amino acids. For the CDR3, the DNA is TGTGCCAGTAGTATAGTATCAGGGTCTCAGTATTTT. It yields the protein CASSIVSGSQYF.